One and the same sample provided the 3 T cell receptor beta chains below, sequenced in a study of Tregs in tolerant kidney transplant recipients. The data were produced by immunoSEQ multiplex PCR, yet TCRdb's version contains in-frame clones alone and is incomplete. The repertoire shows under 55,000 clones; the top ten hold roughly 0.89%. The sample in question was CD4+ T cells from blood, obtained before the transplant. The receptor source for this set is a human donor who received a combined kidney and bone marrow transplant.

For this clone: The read stops 3 residues short of the end of the CDR3; the missing end is completed from the germline J gene. The gene calls are TRBV30 and TRBJ1-2; D gene ambiguous. Germline lookup yields CDR1 GTSNPN and CDR2 SVGIG (reference sequence). This CDR3 contains 15 residues. V was shortened by 1 base and J by 1 base, with 13 bases between the two germline ends. The CDR3 spells CAWSAATPRNYGYTF. The sequenced CDR3 bases are TGTGCCTGGAGTGCAGCGACTCCCCGTAACTATGGC.

In the case of this clone: The CDR3 extends 3 residues past the end of the read, so its final part is completed from the germline J gene. The chain links TRBV5-1 to TRBJ1-2, with D tentatively TRBD1 (6 bases). The CDR3 totals 15 residues. V was pared by 4 bases and J by 3 bases, with 16 bases between. The germline CDR1 and CDR2 sequences are SGHRS and YFSETQ. The DNA read from the CDR3 is TGCGCCAGCAGCGGGGACACCCCGGTAGACTATGGC. Translation: CASSGDTPVDYG. The entire CDR3 reads CASSGDTPVDYGYTF.

A note on this clone: With the read ending 3 residues before the CDR3 end, the germline J gene is used to fill in that end. The rearrangement links TRBV7-2 to TRBJ2-3; D is uncertain. Germline V gene lookup returns CDR1 SGHTA and CDR2 FQGNSA. V was trimmed by 5 bases and J by 5 bases, leaving 14 bases between them. The CDR3 contains 14 residues. The sequenced part of the CDR3 DNA is TGTGCCAGCAGCCTCCTAGGCCAGCTAGATACG. It yields the protein CASSLLGQLDT. The entire CDR3 protein is CASSLLGQLDTQYF.